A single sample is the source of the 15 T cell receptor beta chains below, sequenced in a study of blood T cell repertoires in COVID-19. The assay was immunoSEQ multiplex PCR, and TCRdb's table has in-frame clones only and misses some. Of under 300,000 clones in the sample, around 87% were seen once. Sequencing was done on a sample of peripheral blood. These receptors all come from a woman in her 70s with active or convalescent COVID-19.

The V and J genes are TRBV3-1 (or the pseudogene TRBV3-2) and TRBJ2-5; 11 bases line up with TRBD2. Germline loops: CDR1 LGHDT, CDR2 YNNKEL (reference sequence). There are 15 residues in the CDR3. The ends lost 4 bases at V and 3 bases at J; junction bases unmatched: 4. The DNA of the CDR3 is TGTGCCAGCAGCCCCCCGACTAGCGGGGAAGAGACCCAGTACTTC. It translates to CASSPPTSGEETQYF.

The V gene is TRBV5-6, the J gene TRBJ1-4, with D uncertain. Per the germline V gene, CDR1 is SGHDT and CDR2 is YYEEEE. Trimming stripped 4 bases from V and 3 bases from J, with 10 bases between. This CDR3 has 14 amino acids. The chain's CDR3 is CASSRVSANEKLFF. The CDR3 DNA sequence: TGTGCCAGCAGCCGGGTTTCGGCTAATGAAAAACTGTTTTTT.

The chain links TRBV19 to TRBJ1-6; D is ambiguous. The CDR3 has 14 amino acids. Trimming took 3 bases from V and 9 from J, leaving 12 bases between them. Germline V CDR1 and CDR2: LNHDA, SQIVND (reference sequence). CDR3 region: CASSIRFAGSPLHF. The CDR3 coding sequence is TGTGCCAGTAGTATTAGGTTCGCGGGTTCACCCCTCCACTTT.

The CDR3 reads CASSLEAGANYGYTF. The CDR3 bases are TGTGCCAGCAGCTTGGAGGCTGGGGCCAACTATGGCTACACCTTC. The chain uses TRBV5-4 and TRBJ1-2; perhaps TRBD1 as D (5 bases). V lost 0 bases, J lost 2 bases, and 11 bases lay in between. Germline CDR1 SGHNT, CDR2 YYREEE (reference sequence). CDR3 length equals 15 residues.

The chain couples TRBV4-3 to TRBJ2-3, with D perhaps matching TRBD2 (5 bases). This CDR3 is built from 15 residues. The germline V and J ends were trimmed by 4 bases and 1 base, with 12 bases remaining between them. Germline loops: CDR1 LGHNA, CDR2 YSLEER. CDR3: CASSLSSAGTDTQYF. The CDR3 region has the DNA TGCGCCAGCAGCCTAAGTAGCGCGGGCACAGATACGCAGTATTTT.

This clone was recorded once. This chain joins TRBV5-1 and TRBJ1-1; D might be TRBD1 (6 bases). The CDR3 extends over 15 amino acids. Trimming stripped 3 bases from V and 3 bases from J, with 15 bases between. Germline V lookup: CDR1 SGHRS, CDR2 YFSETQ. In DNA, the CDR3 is TGCGCCAGCAGCTCCTACAGGGTAAAGGACACTGAAGCTTTCTTT. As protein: CASSSYRVKDTEAFF.

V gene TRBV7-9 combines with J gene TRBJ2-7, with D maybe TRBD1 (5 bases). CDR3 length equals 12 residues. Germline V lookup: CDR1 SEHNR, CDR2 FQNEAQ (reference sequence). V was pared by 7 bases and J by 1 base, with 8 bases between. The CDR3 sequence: CASTPGSYEQYF. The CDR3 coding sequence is TGTGCCAGCACCCCAGGGTCCTACGAGCAGTACTTC.

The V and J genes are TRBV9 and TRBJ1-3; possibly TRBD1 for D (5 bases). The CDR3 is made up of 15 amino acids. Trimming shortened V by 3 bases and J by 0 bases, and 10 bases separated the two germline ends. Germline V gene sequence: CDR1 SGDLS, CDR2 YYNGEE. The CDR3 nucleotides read TGTGCCAGCAGCGCCGCGACAGTCTCTGGAAACACCATATATTTT. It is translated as CASSAATVSGNTIYF.

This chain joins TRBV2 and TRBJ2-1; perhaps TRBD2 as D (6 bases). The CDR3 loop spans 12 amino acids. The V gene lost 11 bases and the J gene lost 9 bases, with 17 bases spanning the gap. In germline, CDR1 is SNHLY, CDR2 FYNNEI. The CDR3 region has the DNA TGTGCCTGCGAAGGAGGGACGGGTGAGCAGTTCTTC. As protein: CACEGGTGEQFF.

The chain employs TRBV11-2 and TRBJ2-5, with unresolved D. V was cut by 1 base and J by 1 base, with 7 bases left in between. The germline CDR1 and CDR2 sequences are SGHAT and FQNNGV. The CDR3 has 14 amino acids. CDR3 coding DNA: TGTGCCAGCAGCTTAGCGAGTCCCCAAGAGACCCAGTACTTC. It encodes CASSLASPQETQYF.

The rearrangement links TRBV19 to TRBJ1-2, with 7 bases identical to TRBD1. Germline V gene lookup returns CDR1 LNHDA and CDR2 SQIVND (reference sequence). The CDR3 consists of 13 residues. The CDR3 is CASGNPGQHGYTF. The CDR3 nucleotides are TGTGCGAGTGGAAATCCGGGACAGCACGGCTACACCTTC. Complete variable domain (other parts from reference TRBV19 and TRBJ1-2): DGGITQSPKYLFRKEGQNVTLSCEQNLNHDAMYWYRQDPGQGLRLIYYSQIVNDFQKGDIAEGYSVSREKKESFPLTVTSAQKNPTAFYLCASGNPGQHGYTFGSGTRLTVV.

The CDR3 reads CASSEYRGRTEAFF. The CDR3 bases are TGTGCCAGCAGTGAATATAGGGGAAGGACTGAAGCTTTCTTT. V is TRBV25-1 and J is TRBJ1-1; a weak D match, TRBD1 (5 bases). Germline-derived CDR1 and CDR2 are MGHDK and SYGVNS. The CDR3 is 14 amino acids. V lost 0 bases and J lost 5, with 10 bases in between.

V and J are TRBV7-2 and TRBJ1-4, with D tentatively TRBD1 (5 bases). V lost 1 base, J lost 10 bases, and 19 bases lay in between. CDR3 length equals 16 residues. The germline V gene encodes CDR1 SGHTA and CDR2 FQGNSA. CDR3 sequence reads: CASSLGRQLSGGKLFF. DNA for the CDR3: TGTGCCAGCAGCTTAGGGCGACAGCTCTCGGGAGGAAAACTGTTTTTT.

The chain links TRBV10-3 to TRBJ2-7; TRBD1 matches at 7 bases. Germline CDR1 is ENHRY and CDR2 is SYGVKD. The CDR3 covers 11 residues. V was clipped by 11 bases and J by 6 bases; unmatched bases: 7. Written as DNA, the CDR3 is TGTGCCGTACTACAGGGGAGCGAGCAGTACTTC. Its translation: CAVLQGSEQYF.

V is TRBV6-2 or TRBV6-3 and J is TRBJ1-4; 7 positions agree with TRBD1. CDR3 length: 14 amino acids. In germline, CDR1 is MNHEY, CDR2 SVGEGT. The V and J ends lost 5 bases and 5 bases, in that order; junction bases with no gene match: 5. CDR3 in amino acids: CASSAMTGNEKLFF. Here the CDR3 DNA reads TGTGCCAGCAGTGCAATGACAGGGAATGAAAAACTGTTTTTT.